The present TCR beta chain was sequenced within a study of control samples from healthy donors and cancer patients. Trimming at V came to 6 bases and at J to 4 bases, leaving 3 bases not matched to a gene. CDR1 and CDR2 (germline): MNHEY, SVGAGI. This CDR3 has 14 residues. Sequenced by immunoSEQ multiplex PCR; TCRdb stores in-frame clones only, minus some. In the table there are 70,000 to 75,000 clones, about nine tenths of which are singletons. V and J are TRBV6-5 and TRBJ2-1; 10 positions agree with TRBD2. The clonotype comes from a man aged 55 to 70 with lung cancer. Sequenced input: PBMCs. CDR3 residues: CASRLAGIYNEQFF. The CDR3 DNA reads as TGTGCCAGCAGACTAGCGGGGATTTACAATGAGCAGTTCTTC.